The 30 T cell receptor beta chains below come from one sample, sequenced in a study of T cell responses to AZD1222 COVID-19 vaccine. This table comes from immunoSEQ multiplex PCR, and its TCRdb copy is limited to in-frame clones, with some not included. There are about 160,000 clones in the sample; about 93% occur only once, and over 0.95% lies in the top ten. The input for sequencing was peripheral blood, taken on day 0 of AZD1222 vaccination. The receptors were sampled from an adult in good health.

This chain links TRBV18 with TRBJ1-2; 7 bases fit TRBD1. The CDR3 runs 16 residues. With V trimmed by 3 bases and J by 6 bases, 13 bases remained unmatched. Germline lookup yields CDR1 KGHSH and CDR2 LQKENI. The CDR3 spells CASSPPPGQYRHGYTF. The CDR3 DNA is TGTGCCAGCTCACCTCCTCCGGGACAGTACCGTCATGGCTACACCTTC.

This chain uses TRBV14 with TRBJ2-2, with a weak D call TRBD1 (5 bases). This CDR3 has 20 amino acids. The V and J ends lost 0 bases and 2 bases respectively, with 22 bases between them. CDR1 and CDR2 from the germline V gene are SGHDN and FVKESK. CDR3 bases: TGTGCCAGCAGCCAAGATCCTCGGAAGGCACAGGAACAAAACACCGGGGAGCTGTTTTTT. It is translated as CASSQDPRKAQEQNTGELFF.

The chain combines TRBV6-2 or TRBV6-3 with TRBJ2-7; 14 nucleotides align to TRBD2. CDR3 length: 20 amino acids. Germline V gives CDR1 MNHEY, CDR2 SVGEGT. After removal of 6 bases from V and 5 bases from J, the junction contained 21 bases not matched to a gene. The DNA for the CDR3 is TGTGCCAGCAGCCTCCCCCGACTAGCGGGAGGGCCTCTTCTGGCGGACGAGCAGTACGTC. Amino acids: CASSLPRLAGGPLLADEQYV.

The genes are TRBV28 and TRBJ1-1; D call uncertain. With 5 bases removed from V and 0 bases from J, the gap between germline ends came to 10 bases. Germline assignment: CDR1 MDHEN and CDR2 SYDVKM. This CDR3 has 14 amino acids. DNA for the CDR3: TGTGCCAGCAGTCCCAGATCTGTGAACACTGAAGCTTTCTTT. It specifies CASSPRSVNTEAFF. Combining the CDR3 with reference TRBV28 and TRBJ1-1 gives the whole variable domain DVKVTQSSRYLVKRTGEKVFLECVQDMDHENMFWYRQDPGLGLRLIYFSYDVKMKEKGDIPEGYSVSREKKERFSLILESASTNQTSMYLCASSPRSVNTEAFFGQGTRLTVV.

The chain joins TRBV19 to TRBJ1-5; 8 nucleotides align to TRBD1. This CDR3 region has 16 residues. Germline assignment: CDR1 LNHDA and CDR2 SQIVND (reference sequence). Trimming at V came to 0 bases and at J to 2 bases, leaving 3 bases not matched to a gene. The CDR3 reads CASSIESTGGNQPQHF. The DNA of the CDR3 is TGTGCCAGTAGTATAGAGTCGACAGGGGGCAATCAGCCCCAGCATTTT. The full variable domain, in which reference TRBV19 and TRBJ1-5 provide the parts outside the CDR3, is DGGITQSPKYLFRKEGQNVTLSCEQNLNHDAMYWYRQDPGQGLRLIYYSQIVNDFQKGDIAEGYSVSREKKESFPLTVTSAQKNPTAFYLCASSIESTGGNQPQHFGDGTRLSIL.

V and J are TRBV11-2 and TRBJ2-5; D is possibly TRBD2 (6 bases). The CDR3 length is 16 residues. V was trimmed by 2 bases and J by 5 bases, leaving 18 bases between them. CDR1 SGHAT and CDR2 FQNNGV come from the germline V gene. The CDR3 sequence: CASSLNAGFRGETQYF. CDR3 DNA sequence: TGTGCCAGCAGCTTAAACGCAGGCTTCCGGGGGGAGACCCAGTACTTC.

As DNA, the CDR3 is TGTGCCAGCAGCGTATCGACAGGAAGGGCTAATTCACCCCTCCACTTT. It encodes CASSVSTGRANSPLHF. The J gene is TRBJ1-6, the V gene TRBV9, with D perhaps matching TRBD1 (6 bases). Trimming cost V 1 base and J 6 bases, with 14 bases left between them. CDR1 and CDR2 from the germline V gene are SGDLS and YYNGEE. This CDR3 spans 16 amino acids.

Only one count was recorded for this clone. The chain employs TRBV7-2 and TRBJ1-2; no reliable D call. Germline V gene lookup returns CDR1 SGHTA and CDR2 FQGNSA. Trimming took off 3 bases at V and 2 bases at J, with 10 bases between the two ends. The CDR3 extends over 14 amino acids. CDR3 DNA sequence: TGTGCCAGCAGCTTGATGGGATCCAACTATGGCTACACCTTC. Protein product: CASSLMGSNYGYTF.

Here the CDR3 reads CASSEGLAGVNEQFF. For the CDR3, the DNA is TGCGCCAGCAGCGAGGGACTAGCGGGTGTCAATGAGCAGTTCTTC. The rearrangement uses TRBV5-1 and TRBJ2-1, with 12 bases matching TRBD2. Trimming removed 4 bases from V and 6 bases from J; junction bases left unmatched: 5. CDR3 length: 15 amino acids. The V gene's germline CDR1 is SGHRS and CDR2 YFSETQ.

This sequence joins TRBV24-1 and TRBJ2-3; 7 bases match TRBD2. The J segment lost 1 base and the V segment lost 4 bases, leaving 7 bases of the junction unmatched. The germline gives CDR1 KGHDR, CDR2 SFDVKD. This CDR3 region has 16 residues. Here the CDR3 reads CATSDPGLGGTDTQYF. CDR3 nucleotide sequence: TGTGCCACCAGTGACCCTGGACTAGGGGGCACAGATACGCAGTATTTT.

The CDR3 coding sequence is TGTGCCAGTATCAGGTGGGGGAACACTGAAGCTTTCTTT. Translated, it gives CASIRWGNTEAFF. The chain joins TRBV19 to TRBJ1-1; D unclear. This CDR3 is built from 13 residues. Germline V gene data show CDR1 as LNHDA and CDR2 as SQIVND (reference sequence). V was clipped by 7 bases and J by 1 base, with 10 bases between them.

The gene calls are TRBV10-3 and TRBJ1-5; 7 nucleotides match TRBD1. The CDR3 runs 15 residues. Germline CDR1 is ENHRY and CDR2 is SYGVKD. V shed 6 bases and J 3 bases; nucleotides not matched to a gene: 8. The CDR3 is CAIRATGEDNQPQHF. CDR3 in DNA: TGTGCCATCAGGGCCACAGGGGAGGACAATCAGCCCCAGCATTTT.

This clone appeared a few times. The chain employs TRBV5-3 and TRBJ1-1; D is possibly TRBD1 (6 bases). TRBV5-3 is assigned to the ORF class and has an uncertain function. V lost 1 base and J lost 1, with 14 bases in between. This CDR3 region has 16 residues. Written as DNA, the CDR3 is TGTGCCAGAAGCTTGTCGGGGGCTCAGGGGAACACTGAAGCTTTCTTT. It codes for CARSLSGAQGNTEAFF.

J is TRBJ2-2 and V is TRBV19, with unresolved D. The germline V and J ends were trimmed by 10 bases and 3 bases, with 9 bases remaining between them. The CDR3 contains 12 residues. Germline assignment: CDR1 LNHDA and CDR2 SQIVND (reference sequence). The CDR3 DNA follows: TGTGCCACTCACCGCTACACCGGGGAGCTGTTTTTT. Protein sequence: CATHRYTGELFF.

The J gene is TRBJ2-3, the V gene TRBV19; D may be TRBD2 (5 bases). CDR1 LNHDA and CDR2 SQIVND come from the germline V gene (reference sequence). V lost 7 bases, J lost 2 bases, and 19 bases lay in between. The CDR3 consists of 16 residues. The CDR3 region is CASKEGVSMDTDTQYF. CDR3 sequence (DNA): TGTGCCAGTAAAGAGGGAGTTTCTATGGACACAGATACGCAGTATTTT.

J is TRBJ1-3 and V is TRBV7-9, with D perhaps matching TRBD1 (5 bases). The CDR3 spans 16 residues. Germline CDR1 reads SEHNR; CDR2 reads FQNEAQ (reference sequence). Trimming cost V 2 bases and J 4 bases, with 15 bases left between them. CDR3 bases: TGTGCCAGCAGCTTACCCAATGGGGGGGAAGGAAACACCATATATTTT. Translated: CASSLPNGGEGNTIYF.

The CDR3 is CASSPAGTGYNYGYTF. The CDR3, as DNA: TGTGCCAGCTCACCGGCCGGGACAGGTTATAACTATGGCTACACCTTC. The chain links TRBV18 to TRBJ1-2; 8 positions match TRBD1. The ends lost 3 bases at V and 1 base at J; junction bases unmatched: 7. Germline V CDR1 and CDR2: KGHSH, LQKENI. CDR3 length: 16 residues.

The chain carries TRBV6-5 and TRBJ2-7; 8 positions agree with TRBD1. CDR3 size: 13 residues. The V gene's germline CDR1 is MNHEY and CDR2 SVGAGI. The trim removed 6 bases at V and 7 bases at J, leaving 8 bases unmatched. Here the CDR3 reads CASSGQGWGEQYV. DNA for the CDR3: TGTGCCAGCAGCGGACAGGGCTGGGGGGAGCAGTACGTC.

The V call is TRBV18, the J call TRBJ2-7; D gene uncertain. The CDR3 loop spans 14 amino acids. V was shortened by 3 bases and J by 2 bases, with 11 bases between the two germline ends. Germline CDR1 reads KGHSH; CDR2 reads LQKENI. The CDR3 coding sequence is TGTGCCAGCTCACCTGGAAGGAATACCTACGAGCAGTACGTC. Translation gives CASSPGRNTYEQYV.

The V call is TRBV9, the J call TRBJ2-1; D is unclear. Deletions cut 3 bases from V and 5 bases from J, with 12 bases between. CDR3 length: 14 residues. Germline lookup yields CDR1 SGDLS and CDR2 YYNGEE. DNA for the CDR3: TGTGCCAGCAGCGACTCGACACTGAACAATGAGCAGTTCTTC. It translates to CASSDSTLNNEQFF.

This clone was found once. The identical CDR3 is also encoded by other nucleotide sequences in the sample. In nucleotides, the CDR3 is TGCGCCAGCAGCTTGGACTCTGGGGCCAACGTCCTGACTTTC. It yields the protein CASSLDSGANVLTF. The chain has TRBV5-1 and TRBJ2-6, with D uncertain. V dropped 0 bases and J dropped 0 bases, with 1 base sitting between them. The germline gives CDR1 SGHRS, CDR2 YFSETQ. This CDR3 is built from 14 residues. Variable domain in full (rest from reference TRBV5-1 and TRBJ2-6): KAGVTQTPRYLIKTRGQQVTLSCSPISGHRSVSWYQQTPGQGLQFLFEYFSETQRNKGNFPGRFSGRQFSNSRSEMNVSTLELGDSALYLCASSLDSGANVLTFGAGSRLTVL.

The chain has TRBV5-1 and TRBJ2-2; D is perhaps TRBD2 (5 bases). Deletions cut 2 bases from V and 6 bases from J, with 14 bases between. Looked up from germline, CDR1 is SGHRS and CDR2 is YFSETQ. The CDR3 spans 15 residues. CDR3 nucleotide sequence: TGCGCCAGCAGCTTAGGGAATGCGGGTGCCGGGGAGCTGTTTTTT. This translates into CASSLGNAGAGELFF.

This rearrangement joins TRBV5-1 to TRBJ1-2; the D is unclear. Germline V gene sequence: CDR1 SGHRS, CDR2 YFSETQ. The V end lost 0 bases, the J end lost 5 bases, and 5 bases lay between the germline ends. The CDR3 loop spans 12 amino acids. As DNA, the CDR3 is TGCGCCAGCAGCTTGGGGGGTTATGGCTACACCTTC. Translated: CASSLGGYGYTF.

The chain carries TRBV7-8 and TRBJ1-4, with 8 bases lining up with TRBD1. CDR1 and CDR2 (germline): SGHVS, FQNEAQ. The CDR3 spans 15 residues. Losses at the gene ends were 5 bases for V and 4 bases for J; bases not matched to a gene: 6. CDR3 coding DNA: TGTGCCAGCAGCACACCGGGACAGGATAATGAAAAACTGTTTTTT. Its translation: CASSTPGQDNEKLFF.

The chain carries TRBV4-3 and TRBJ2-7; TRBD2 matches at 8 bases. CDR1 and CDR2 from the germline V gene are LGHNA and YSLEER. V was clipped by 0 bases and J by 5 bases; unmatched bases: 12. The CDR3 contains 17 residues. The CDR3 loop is CASSQDGGRGSGNEQYV. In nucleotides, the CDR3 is TGCGCCAGCAGCCAAGATGGCGGCAGGGGTAGCGGGAACGAGCAGTACGTC.

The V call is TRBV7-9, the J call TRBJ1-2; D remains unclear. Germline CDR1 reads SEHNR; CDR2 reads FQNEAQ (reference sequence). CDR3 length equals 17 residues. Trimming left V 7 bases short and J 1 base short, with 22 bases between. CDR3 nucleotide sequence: TGTGCCAGCACCGGACCTATGTACCCCTTGGGTAACTATGGCTACACCTTC. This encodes CASTGPMYPLGNYGYTF.

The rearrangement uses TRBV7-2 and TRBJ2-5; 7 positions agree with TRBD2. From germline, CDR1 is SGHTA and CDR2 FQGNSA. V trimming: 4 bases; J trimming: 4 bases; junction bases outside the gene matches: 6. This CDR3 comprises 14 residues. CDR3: CASSSLTSSETQYF. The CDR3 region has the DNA TGTGCCAGCAGCTCACTGACTAGCTCAGAGACCCAGTACTTC.

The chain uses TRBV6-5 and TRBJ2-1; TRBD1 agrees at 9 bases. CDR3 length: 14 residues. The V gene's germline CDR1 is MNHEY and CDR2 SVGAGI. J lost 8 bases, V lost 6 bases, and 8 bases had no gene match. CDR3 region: CASSLDRGGDEQFF. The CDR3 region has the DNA TGTGCCAGCAGCCTGGACAGGGGAGGGGATGAGCAGTTCTTC.

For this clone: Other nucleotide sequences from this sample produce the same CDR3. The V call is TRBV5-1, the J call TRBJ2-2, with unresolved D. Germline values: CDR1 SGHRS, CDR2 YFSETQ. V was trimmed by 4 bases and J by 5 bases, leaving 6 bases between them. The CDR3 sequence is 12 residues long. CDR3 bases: TGCGCCAGCAGCCGAGATACCGGGGAGCTGTTTTTT. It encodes CASSRDTGELFF. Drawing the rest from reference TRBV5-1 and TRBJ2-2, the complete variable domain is KAGVTQTPRYLIKTRGQQVTLSCSPISGHRSVSWYQQTPGQGLQFLFEYFSETQRNKGNFPGRFSGRQFSNSRSEMNVSTLELGDSALYLCASSRDTGELFFGEGSRLTVL.

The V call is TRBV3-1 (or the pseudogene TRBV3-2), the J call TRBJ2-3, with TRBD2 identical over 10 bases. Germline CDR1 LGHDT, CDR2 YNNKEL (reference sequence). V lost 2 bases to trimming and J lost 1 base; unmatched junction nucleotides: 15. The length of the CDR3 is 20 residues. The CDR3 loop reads CASSQFIDSGRLGGTDTQYF. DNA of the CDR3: TGTGCCAGCAGCCAATTTATAGATAGCGGGAGGCTCGGGGGCACAGATACGCAGTATTTT.